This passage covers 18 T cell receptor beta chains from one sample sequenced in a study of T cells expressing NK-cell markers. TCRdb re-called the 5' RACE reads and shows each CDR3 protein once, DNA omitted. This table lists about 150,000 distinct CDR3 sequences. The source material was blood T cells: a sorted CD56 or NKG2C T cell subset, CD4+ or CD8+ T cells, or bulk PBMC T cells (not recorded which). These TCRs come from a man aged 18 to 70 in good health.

The CDR3: CSAHRPPQGTDTQYF. J is TRBJ2-3 and V is TRBV20-1; absent DNA, TCRdb's TRBD2 call cannot be checked. The CDR3 loop spans 15 amino acids. Germline V CDR1 and CDR2: DFQATT, SNEGSKA (reference sequence).

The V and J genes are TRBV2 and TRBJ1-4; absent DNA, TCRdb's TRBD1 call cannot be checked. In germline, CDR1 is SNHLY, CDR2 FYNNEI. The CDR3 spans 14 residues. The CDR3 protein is CASSEVRRGRKLFF.

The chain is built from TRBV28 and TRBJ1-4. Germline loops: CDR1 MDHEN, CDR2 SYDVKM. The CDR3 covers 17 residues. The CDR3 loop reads CASIAVGHTVTNEKLFF. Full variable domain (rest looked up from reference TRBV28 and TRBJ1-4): DVKVTQSSRYLVKRTGEKVFLECVQDMDHENMFWYRQDPGLGLRLIYFSYDVKMKEKGDIPEGYSVSREKKERFSLILESASTNQTSMYLCASIAVGHTVTNEKLFFGSGTQLSVL.

The CDR3 region is CASSAWGSYNSPLHF. The chain uses TRBV7-9 and TRBJ1-6; TCRdb reports TRBD1, a call that lacks DNA to check it against. The CDR3 runs to 15 residues. The germline V gene has CDR1 SEHNR and CDR2 FQNEAQ (reference sequence).

Here the CDR3 reads CASSLAGRTEAFF. The V call is TRBV11-2, the J call TRBJ1-1. This CDR3 is 13 amino acids long. Germline CDR1 and CDR2: SGHAT and FQNNGV.

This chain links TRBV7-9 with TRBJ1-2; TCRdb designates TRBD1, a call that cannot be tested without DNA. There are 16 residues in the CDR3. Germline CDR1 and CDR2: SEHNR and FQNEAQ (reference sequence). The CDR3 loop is CASSSPGGTGRTGYTF.

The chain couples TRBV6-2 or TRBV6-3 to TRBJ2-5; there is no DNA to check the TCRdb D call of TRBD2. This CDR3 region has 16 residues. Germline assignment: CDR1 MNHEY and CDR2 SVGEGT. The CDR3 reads CASSYPGTSGQETQYF.

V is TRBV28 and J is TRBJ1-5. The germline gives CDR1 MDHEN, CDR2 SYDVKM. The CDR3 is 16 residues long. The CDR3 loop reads CASSQTLDDTNQPQHF.

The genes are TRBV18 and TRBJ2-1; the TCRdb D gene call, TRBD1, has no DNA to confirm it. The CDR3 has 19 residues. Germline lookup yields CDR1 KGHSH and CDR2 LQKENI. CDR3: CASSTNNPLPGYTYNEQFF.

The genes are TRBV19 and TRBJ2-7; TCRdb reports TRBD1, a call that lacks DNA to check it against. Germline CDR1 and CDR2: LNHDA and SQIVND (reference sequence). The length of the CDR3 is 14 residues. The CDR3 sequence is CASTPRDPGGGQYF.

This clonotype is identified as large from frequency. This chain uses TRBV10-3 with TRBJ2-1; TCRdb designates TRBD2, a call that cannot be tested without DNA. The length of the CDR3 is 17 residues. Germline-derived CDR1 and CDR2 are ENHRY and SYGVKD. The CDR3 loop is CAISELGAGEYYNEQFF.

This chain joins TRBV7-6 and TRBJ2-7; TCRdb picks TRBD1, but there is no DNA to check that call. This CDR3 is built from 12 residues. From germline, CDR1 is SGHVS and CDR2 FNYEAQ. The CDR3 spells CASSIQGSEQYF.

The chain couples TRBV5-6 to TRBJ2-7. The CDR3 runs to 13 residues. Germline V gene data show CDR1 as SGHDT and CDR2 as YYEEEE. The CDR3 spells CASSFYLTYEQYF. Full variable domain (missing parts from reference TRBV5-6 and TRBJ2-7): DAGVTQSPTHLIKTRGQQVTLRCSPKSGHDTVSWYQQALGQGPQFIFQYYEEEERQRGNFPDRFSGHQFPNYSSELNVNALLLGDSALYLCASSFYLTYEQYFGPGTRLTVT.

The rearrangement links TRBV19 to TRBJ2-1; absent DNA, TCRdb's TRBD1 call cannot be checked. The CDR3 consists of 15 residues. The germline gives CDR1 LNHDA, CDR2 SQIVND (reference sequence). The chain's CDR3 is CASSIGSGGAYEQFF.

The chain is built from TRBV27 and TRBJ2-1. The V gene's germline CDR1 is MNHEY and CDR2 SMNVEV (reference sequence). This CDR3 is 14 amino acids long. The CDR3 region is CASSLAGFPDEQFF.

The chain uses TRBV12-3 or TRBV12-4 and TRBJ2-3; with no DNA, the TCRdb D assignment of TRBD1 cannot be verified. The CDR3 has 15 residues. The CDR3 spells CASSLNRGQTDTQYF.

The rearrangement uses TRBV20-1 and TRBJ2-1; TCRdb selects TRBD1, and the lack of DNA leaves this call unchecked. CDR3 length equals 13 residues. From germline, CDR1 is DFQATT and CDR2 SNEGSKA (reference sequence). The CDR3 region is CSARTGFPYEQFF.

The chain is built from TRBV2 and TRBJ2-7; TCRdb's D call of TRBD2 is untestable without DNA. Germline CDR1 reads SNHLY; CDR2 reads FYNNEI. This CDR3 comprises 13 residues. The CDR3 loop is CAIGLTLGGEQYF.